This T cell receptor beta chain was identified during a study of T cell responses to AZD1222 COVID-19 vaccine. Trimming took 3 bases from V and 11 from J; bases not matched to a gene: 10. The length of the CDR3 is 13 residues. The germline V gene encodes CDR1 GTSNPN and CDR2 SVGIG (reference sequence). In this sample, this clone turned up once. Assay used: immunoSEQ multiplex PCR; TCRdb lists only in-frame clones, some missing. Of about 150,000 clones in the sample, more than 85% were seen once. This sequence joins TRBV30 and TRBJ1-5; TRBD1 agrees at 7 bases. The specimen was peripheral blood, collected 28 days after the second AZD1222 dose. The receptor's source is an adult who received the AZD1222 COVID-19 vaccine. CDR3 loop: CAWRSEGAQSQHF. The CDR3 DNA follows: TGTGCCTGGAGGTCCGAGGGGGCCCAGTCCCAGCATTTT.